This T cell receptor (beta chain) was obtained from a study of blood T cell repertoires in COVID-19 (dated by TCRdb to about 2020). With regard to the full study: Samples covering the acute and convalescent phases of COVID-19 were provided by collaborators in the United States, Italy and Spain. The material from the prospective study consisted of cDNA or gDNA derived from T cells, B-cell-depleted T cells, or PBMCs. Deeply sampled blood TCRbeta repertoires from subjects exposed to, actively infected with, or recovered from COVID-19 were included in the dataset. A freely available public database, intended as a resource for researchers studying the immune response to SARS-CoV-2, is where the repertoires were released. The samples were drawn from two sources: the first 160 participants of the ongoing ImmuneRACE study, and fewer than 1,500 subjects contributed by 6 global collaborators. The sample metadata nearly always contained a de-identified subject ID, COVID-19 status, age in years and sex. Where HLA class I and class II types were available, the types were taken from metadata supplied by the sample provider, not from assay-based typing. Broader findings and caveats from the paper: The quantity of clinical and demographic metadata differed by source and by participant and was supplied without curation.

The immunoSEQ Assay, a bias-controlled multiplex PCR, was used to amplify TCRbeta CDR3 regions from genomic DNA. In the original analysis: The number of nucleated cells in each sample was estimated by amplification of reference gene primers within the assay. Sequence reads were collapsed and filtered to measure the absolute abundance of every unique TCRbeta CDR3 rearrangement. For each sample, productive Simpson clonality was calculated by taking the square root of Simpson's diversity index across productive rearrangements. TCRdb limited this immuneACCESS table to in-frame rearrangements with V and J called. A share of clones is missing; checked studies link under half to unresolved V genes, and the rest is unexplained. V and J calls and clone size follow that table, whereas D and trimming were derived from the DNA. Within this sample are approximately 300,000 clones, with about 90% of them counted one time only. The ten most abundant clones make up approximately 6.5% of the sample.

Comment on this clone: It lacks a known antigen. No quality values exist for individual bases; no much larger clone is one base distant.

The germline ends are 18 bases apart after V is trimmed by 3 bases and J by 5 bases. The CDR3 holds 16 amino acids from the cysteine to the phenylalanine. Solely the CDR3 DNA is kept, with 48 bases framed from the first base. In the germline V gene (reference sequence), CDR1 corresponds to LNHDA and CDR2 to SQIVND. Samples from volunteer blood donors who had recovered from COVID-19 were contributed by a second Seattle source. Whole blood was collected in K2EDTA tubes by collaborating institutions according to the institutions' own protocols. For TCRbeta analysis, collaborators shipped samples in one of three forms: frozen whole blood, isolated PBMCs, or DNA extracted from either of those sample types.

The sequence was collected from a man younger than 35 who had recovered from COVID-19. The sequence joins TRBV19 to TRBJ2-3; the D gene cannot be named for sure. The sample comprised peripheral blood. The DNA sequence reads TGTGCCAGTAGTATTACATGGGCAGCCATCGGAGATACGCAGTATTTT. The encoded protein is CASSITWAAIGDTQYF.